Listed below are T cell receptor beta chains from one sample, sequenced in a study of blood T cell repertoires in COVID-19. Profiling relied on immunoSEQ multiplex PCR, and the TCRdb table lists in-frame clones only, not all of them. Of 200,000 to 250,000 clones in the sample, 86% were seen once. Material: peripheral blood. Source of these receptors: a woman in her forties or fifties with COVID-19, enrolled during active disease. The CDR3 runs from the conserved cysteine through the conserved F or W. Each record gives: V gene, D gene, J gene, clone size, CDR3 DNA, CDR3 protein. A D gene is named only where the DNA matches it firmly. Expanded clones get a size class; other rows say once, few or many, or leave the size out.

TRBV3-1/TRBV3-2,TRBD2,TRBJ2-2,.,TGTGCCAGCAGCCAAGAACGGGGGGCGAACACCGGGGAGCTGTTTTTT,CASSQERGANTGELFF
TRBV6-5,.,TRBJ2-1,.,TGTGCCAGCACTAGCGACGGTAGTGAGCAGTTCTTC,CASTSDGSEQFF
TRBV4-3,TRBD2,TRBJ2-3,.,TGCGCCAGCAGCCAAGGATTGACTAGCGGGGGGCTTACAGATACGCAGTATTTT,CASSQGLTSGGLTDTQYF
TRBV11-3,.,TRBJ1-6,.,TGTGCCAGCAGTTCGTCGACAGGACCTAATTCACCCCTCCACTTT,CASSSSTGPNSPLHF
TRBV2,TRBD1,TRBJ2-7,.,TGTGCCAGCACCGAGACAGGGTCCGAGCAGTACTTC,CASTETGSEQYF
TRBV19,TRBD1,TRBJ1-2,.,TGTGCCAGTACCCTGGACAGGGGTTATGGCTACACCTTC,CASTLDRGYGYTF
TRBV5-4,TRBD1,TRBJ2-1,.,TGTGCCAGCAGCCCATATGACGGACAGGGTTGGAATGAGCAGTTCTTC,CASSPYDGQGWNEQFF
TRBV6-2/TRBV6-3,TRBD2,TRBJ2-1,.,TGTGCCAGCAGCCTAATAGGCGGGGGATTTTCCTACAATGAGCAGTTCTTC,CASSLIGGGFSYNEQFF
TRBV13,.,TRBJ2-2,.,TGTGCCAGCAGCCCAGGGGTTGACACCGGGGAGCTGTTTTTT,CASSPGVDTGELFF
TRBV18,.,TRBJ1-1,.,TGTGCCAGCTCACTTCTTGGACAGACGAACACTGAAGCTTTCTTT,CASSLLGQTNTEAFF
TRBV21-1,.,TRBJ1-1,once,TGTGCCAGCAGCAATCCCGGGACAGGGGAGAGGACTGAAGCTTTCTTT,CASSNPGTGERTEAFF
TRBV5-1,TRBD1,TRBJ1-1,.,TGCGCCAGCAGCGTTTTTACAGGGGCGGGAACTGAAGCTTTCTTT,CASSVFTGAGTEAFF
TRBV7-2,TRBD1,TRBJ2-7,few,TGTGCCAGCAGCCGGGACAGATTACTATCATCCTCCTACGAGCAGTACTTC,CASSRDRLLSSSYEQYF
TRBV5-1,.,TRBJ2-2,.,TGCGCCAGCCACGGGGGAGTGCGGATGAACACCGGGGAGCTGTTTTTT,CASHGGVRMNTGELFF
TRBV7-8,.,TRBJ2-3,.,TGTGCCAGCGGTGGACAGTACACAGATACGCAGTATTTT,CASGGQYTDTQYF
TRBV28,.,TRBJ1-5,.,TGTGCCAGCAGATGGGGGGAGGGGCGGGTACAGCCCCAGCATTTT,CASRWGEGRVQPQHF
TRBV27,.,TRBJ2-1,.,TGTGCCAGCAGTTCGACAGTAGGACAGTTCTTC,CASSSTVGQFF
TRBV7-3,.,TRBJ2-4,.,TGTGCCAGCAGCCCGGTGCGCCAACTAGCCAAAAACATTCAGTACTTC,CASSPVRQLAKNIQYF
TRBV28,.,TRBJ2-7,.,TGTGCCAGCAGCTACGGGGTCTACGAGCAGTACTTC,CASSYGVYEQYF
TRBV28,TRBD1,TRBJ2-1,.,TGTGCCAGCAGTTCACCGGGACAGTACAATGAGCAGTTCTTC,CASSSPGQYNEQFF
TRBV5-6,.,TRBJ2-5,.,TGTGCCAGCAGCCCGTACAGAGAGACCCAGTACTTC,CASSPYRETQYF
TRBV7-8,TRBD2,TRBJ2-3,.,TGTGCCAGCAGCTTTCTCCGACTAGCGGGGACCCGCGGAGATACGCAGTATTTT,CASSFLRLAGTRGDTQYF
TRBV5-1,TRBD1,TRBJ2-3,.,TGCGCCAGCAGCTTGGCCGGGACAGGGTCAACAGATACGCAGTATTTT,CASSLAGTGSTDTQYF
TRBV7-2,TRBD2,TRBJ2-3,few,TGTGCCAGCAGCTTAGTTGGGACTAGCGGGTATTCTAGCACAGATACGCAGTATTTT,CASSLVGTSGYSSTDTQYF
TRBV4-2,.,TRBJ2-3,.,TGTGCCAGCAGCCAAGGTGGGCCTTTTGATACGCAGTATTTT,CASSQGGPFDTQYF
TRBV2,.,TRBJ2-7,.,TGTGCCAGCAGTGTAAGGGGATCCGAGCAGTACTTC,CASSVRGSEQYF
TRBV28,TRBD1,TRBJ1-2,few,TGTGCCAGCAGTCCAGGGGGGCGCGGCTACACCTTC,CASSPGGRGYTF
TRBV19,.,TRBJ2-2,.,TGTGCCAGTACTCGGGTTACGACCGGGGAGCTGTTTTTT,CASTRVTTGELFF
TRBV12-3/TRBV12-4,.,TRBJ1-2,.,TGTGCCAGCAGTCCCCTCAGGGGCGGTGGCTACACCTTC,CASSPLRGGGYTF
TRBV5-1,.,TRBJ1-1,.,TGCGCCAGCAGCTTGGCTGGACAGTCCGAAGCTTTCTTT,CASSLAGQSEAFF
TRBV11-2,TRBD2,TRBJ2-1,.,TGTGCCAGCAGCTTACTAGCGGGGGGGCGGAATGAGCAGTTCTTC,CASSLLAGGRNEQFF
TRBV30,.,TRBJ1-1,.,TGTGCCTGGACTCCGACAGGTTGGACTGAAGCTTTCTTT,CAWTPTGWTEAFF
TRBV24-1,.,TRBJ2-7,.,TGTGCCACCAGTGAGAAGGAGTTCTACGAGCAGTACTTC,CATSEKEFYEQYF
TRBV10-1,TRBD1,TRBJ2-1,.,TGCGCCAGCAGTGCGGGACAGGGTTTATTCGATGAGCAGTTCTTC,CASSAGQGLFDEQFF
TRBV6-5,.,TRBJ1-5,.,TGTGCCAGCAGCCCAGTAAGGGGGAAAAATCAGCCCCAGCATTTT,CASSPVRGKNQPQHF
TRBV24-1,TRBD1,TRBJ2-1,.,TGTGCCACCAGTGATACCGGGACAGGGAATTATCAGGGTGAGCAGTTCTTC,CATSDTGTGNYQGEQFF
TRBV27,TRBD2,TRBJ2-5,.,TGTGCCAGCAGTAGCGGGGGGTTGAAGACCCAGTACTTC,CASSSGGLKTQYF
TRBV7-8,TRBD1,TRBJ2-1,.,TGTGCCAGCAGCCACCGGGACAGCCCCTACAATGAGCAGTTCTTC,CASSHRDSPYNEQFF
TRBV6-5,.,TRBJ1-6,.,TGTGCCAGCAGGTTACAGGTGCCGAATTCACCCCTCCACTTT,CASRLQVPNSPLHF
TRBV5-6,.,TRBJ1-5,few,TGTGCCAGCAGCCCCAGGGGAGGGATGGGTCAGCCCCAGCATTTT,CASSPRGGMGQPQHF
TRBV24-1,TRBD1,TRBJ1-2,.,TGTGCCACCAGTGACTCGACAGGGCCCTATGGCTACACCTTC,CATSDSTGPYGYTF
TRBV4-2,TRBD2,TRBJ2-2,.,TGTGCCAGCAGCCAAGATAGCGGGGGGTTCGACCTCGCGAACACCGGGGAGCTGTTTTTT,CASSQDSGGFDLANTGELFF
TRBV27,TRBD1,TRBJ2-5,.,TGTGCCAGCAGCCGGGACAGCCAAGAGACCCAGTACTTC,CASSRDSQETQYF
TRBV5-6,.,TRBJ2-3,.,TGTGCCAGCAGCTTGTACTCGGACACTACAGATACGCAGTATTTT,CASSLYSDTTDTQYF
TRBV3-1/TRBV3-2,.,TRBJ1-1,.,TGTGCCAGCAGCCAAGCGGAGGGGATGAACACTGAAGCTTTCTTT,CASSQAEGMNTEAFF
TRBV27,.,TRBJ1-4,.,TGTGCCAGCAGTTGGAGTGAAAAACTGTTTTTT,CASSWSEKLFF
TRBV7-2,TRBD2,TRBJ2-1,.,TGTGCCAGCAGCCTCGCGGGACCCCGACTAGCGGGGAGCAATGAGCAGTTCTTC,CASSLAGPRLAGSNEQFF
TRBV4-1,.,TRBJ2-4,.,TGCGCCAGCAGCCAAGAACTAGCCCCCAAAAACATTCAGTACTTC,CASSQELAPKNIQYF
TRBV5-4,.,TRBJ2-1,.,TGTGCCAGCAGCTTATTACGGGGAGTAAGGGAGCAGTTCTTC,CASSLLRGVREQFF